This T cell receptor (beta chain) came from a study of T cell clonality in common variable immunodeficiency. Study-level findings and limits: What drives increased CVID clonality needs T cell subpopulation sequencing. Patient heterogeneity in the CVID cohort limited correlations between repertoire features and clinical complications. TCRbeta clonality was increased in CVID versus healthy controls. CVID subjects shared fewer TCRbeta clones than healthy controls did.

Germline values: CDR1 MDHEN, CDR2 SYDVKM. Trimming took 6 bases from V and 1 from J, leaving 13 bases between them. The CDR3 loop spans 15 amino acids. Here immunoSEQ multiplex PCR was the method, and the copy in TCRdb shows in-frame clones only, minus some. The table lists approximately 34,000 clones, with no singletons. This clone has a count of ten or more. Its antigen is not known. With the read ending 3 residues before the CDR3 end, the germline J gene is used to fill in that end. The receptor comes from a person aged 18-70 years in good health. The rearrangement joins TRBV28 to TRBJ2-1; no clear D. The source material was peripheral blood mononuclear cells. The chain's CDR3 is CASRPRRLSYNEQFF. Incomplete CDR3 DNA: TGTGCCAGCAGGCCTAGGCGCCTGTCCTACAATGAG.